The T cell receptor (beta chain) under discussion was sequenced for a study of Graves' ophthalmopathy and Graves' hyperthyroidism. General study points: Blood also carried most expanded thyroid clonotypes exceeding 0.001 frequency.

Using RNA transcripts, the TCR beta CDR3 regions were amplified. The first round was an RT-PCR with HTBI primers, and the second round was a multiplex PCR. TCRdb recomputed calls from the multiplex PCR reads with MiXCR, one row per CDR3 protein. This repertoire shows hundreds of thousands of distinct CDR3 sequences, about a fifth found once; its top ten account for approximately 6.5%. Stable hyperthyroidism meant no ophthalmopathy within 18 months of follow-up. The hyperthyroidism patients had a new diagnosis of under 2 months' duration and were aged 18 to 65. This CDR3 spans 15 amino acids. Trimming removed 0 bases from V and 6 bases from J; junction bases left unmatched: 5. CDR1 is SGHAT, CDR2 FQNNGV, per germline. This clonotype was observed at least ten times. Its target is unknown.

This TCR came from a woman aged 18-30 years with stable Graves' hyperthyroidism. Some clones in this sample may be carry-over from other donors' samples. Sequences were obtained from peripheral blood. The chain couples TRBV11-2 to TRBJ2-7; 10 positions agree with TRBD2. CDR3 bases: TGTGCCAGCAGCTTAGAACCGGGACTAGCGTCCGAGCAGTACTTC. Residues: CASSLEPGLASEQYF.